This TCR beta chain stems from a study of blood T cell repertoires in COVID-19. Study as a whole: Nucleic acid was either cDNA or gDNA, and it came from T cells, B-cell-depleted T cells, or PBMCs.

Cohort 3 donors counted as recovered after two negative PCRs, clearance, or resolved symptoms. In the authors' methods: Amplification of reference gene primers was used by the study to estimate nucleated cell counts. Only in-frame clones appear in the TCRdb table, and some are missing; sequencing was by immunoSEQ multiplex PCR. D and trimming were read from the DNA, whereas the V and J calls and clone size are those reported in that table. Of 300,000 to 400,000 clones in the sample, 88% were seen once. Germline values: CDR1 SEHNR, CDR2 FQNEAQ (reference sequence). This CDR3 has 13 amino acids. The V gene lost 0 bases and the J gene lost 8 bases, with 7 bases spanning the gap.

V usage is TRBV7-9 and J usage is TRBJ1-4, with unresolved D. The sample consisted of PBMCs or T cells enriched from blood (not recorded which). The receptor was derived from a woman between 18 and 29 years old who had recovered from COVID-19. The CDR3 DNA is TGTGCCAGCAGCTTAGCCAGAAAGGAAAAACTGTTTTTT. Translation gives CASSLARKEKLFF.